This TCR beta chain was retrieved from a study of cytomegalovirus exposure and HLA in healthy donors. The study's findings and limits: In a later analysis, more than 15,000 TCR beta sequences were associated with HLA alleles at 0.05 false discovery rate.

The sample holds a few counts of this clone. The antigen is undetermined. Germline CDR1 reads MNHEY; CDR2 reads SMNVEV (reference sequence). V dropped 5 bases and J dropped 6 bases, with 14 bases sitting between them. This CDR3 has 14 residues. The PCR ran on 60 Vbeta and 13 Jbeta primers. As originally analysed: Unique TCR beta chains totaled approximately 83 million in a later count, with some 10 million of them shared. TCRdb keeps only in-frame clones here, not all; method: immunoSEQ multiplex PCR. For V, J and clone size, that table is used; D and trimming come from the DNA. The sample includes hundreds of thousands of clones, around 73% seen only once; the top ten take about 3.8%.

Material: PBMCs. The V gene is TRBV27, the J gene TRBJ1-5; TRBD1 might be the D (6 bases). The source of this sequence is a male donor in good health and CMV-seronegative. Here the CDR3 reads CASSPRTDFQPQHF. DNA for the CDR3: TGTGCCAGCAGTCCTCGGACAGATTTTCAGCCCCAGCATTTT.